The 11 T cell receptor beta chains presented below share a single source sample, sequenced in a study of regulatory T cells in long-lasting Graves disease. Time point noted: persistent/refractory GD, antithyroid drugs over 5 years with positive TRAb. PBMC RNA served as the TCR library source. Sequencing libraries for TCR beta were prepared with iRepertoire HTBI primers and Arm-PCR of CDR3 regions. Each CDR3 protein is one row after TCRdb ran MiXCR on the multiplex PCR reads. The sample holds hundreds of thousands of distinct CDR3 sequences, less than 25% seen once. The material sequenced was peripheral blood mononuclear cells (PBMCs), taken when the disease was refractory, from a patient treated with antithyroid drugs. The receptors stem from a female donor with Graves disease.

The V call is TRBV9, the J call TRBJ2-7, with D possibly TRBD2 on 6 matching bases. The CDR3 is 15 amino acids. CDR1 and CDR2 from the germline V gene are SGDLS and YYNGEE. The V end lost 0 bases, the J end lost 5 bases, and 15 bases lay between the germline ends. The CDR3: CASSVGAGSRDEQYF. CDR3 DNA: TGTGCCAGCAGCGTAGGCGCGGGGTCGCGCGACGAGCAGTACTTC.

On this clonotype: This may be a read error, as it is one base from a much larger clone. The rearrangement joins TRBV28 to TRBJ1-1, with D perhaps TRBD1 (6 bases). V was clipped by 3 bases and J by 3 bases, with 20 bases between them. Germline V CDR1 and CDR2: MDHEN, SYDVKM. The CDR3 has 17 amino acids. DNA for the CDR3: TGTGCCAGCAGTTTGGGGGGGGCAGGCCCGCTGGACACTGAAGCTTTCTTT. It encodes CASSLGGAGPLDTEAFF.

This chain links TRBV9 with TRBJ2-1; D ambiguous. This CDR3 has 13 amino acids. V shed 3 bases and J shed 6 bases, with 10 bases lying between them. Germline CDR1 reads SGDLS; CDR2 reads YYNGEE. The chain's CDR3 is CASSASMANEQFF. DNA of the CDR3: TGTGCCAGCAGCGCGTCCATGGCCAATGAGCAGTTCTTC.

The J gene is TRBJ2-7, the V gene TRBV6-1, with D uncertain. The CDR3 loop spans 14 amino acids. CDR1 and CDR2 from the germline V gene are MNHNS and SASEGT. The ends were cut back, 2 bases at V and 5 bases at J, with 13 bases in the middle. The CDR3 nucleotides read TGTGCCAGCAGTGAACATCCGGTTAGGGACGAGCAGTACTTC. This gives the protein CASSEHPVRDEQYF.

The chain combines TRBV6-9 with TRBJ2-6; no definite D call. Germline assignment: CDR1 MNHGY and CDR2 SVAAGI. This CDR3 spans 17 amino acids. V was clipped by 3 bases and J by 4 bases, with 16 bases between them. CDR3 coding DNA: TGTGCCAGCAGTTACCCCCGAGATCGTGAAGGGGCCAACGTCCTGACTTTC. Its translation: CASSYPRDREGANVLTF.

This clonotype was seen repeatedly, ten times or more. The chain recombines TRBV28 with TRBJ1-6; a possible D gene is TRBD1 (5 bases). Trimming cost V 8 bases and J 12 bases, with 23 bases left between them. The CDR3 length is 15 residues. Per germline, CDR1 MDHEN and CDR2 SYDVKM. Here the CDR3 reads CASSGARDMSLPLHF. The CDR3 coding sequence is TGTGCCAGCTCCGGGGCCCGGGATATGAGTTTACCCCTCCACTTT. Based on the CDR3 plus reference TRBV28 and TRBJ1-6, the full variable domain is DVKVTQSSRYLVKRTGEKVFLECVQDMDHENMFWYRQDPGLGLRLIYFSYDVKMKEKGDIPEGYSVSREKKERFSLILESASTNQTSMYLCASSGARDMSLPLHFGNGTRLTVT.

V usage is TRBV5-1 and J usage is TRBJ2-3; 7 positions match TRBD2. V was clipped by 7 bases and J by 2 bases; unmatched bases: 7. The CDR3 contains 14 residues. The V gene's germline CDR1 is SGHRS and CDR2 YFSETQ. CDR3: CASLRDYPTDTQYF. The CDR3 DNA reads TGCGCCAGCCTGCGGGACTACCCCACAGATACGCAGTATTTT.

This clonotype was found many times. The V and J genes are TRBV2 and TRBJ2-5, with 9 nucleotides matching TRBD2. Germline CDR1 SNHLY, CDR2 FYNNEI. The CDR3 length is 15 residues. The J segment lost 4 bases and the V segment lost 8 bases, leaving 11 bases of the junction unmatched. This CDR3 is CASLRVAGVSETQYF. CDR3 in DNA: TGTGCCAGCCTGAGGGTAGCGGGAGTGTCAGAGACCCAGTACTTC.

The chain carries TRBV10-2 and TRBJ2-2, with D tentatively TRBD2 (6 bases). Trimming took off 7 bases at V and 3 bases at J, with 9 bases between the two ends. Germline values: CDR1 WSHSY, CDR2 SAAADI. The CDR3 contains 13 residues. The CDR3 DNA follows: TGCGCCAGCATAGGGACTCACACCGGGGAGCTGTTTTTT. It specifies CASIGTHTGELFF.

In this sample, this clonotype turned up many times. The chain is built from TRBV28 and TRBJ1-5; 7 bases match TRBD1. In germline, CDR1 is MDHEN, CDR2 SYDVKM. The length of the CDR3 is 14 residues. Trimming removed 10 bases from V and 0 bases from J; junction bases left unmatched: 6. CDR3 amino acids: CATQGVGSNQPQHF. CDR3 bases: TGTGCCACCCAGGGGGTGGGTAGCAATCAGCCCCAGCATTTT.

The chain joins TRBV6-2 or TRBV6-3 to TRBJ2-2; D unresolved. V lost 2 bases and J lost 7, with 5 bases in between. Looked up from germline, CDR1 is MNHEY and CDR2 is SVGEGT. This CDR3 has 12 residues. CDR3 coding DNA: TGTGCCAGCAGTTACGACGTCGGGGAGCTGTTTTTT. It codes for CASSYDVGELFF.